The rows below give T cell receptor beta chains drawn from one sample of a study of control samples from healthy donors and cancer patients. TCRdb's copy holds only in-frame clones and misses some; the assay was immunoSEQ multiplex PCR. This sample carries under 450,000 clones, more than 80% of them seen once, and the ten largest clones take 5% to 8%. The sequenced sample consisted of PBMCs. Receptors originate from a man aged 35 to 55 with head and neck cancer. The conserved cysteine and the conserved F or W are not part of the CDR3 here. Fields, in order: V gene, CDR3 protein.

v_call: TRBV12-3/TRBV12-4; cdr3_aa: ASSGDSYTIY
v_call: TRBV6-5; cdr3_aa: ASSYRPGLQPQH
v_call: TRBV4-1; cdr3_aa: ASSQVSTDSLIAKNIQY
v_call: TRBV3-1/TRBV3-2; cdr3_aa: ASSQGSGGLGETQY
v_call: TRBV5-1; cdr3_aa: ASSLAVQETQY
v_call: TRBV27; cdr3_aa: ASSRLNELPADTQY
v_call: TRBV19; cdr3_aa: ASSMTFLNTEAF
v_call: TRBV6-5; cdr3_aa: ASSTGTGGFNEQF
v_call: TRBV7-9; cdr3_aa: ASSLGFIRAPGELF
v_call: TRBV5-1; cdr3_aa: ASSRQGAGSNTEAF
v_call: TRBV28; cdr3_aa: ASSFLTSGNIQETQY
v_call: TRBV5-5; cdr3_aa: ASSLEGSGMYNEQF
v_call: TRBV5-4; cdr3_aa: ASSLGGMGDEQY
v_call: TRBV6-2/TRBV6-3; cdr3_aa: ASSRIRDSYEQY
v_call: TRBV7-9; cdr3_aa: ASSFSEKSYNEQF
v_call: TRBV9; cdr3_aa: ASSSQTGKETQY
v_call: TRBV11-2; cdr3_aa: ASSPGLSGSAQETQY
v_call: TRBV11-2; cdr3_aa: ASSSDRGLSYEQY
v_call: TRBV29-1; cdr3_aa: SVVGGTTGELF
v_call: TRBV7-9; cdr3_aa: ASSLGVLNTEAF
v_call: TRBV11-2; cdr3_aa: ASSLGFGGRETQY
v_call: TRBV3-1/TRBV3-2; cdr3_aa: ASSRSAGGSGSYEQY
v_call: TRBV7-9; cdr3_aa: ASSLGREGNEQF
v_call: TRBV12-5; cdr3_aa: ASGFGANEKLF
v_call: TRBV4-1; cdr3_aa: ASSQTVNTEAF
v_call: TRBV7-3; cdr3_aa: ASSLIGASGGADTQY
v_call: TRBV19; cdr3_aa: ASSLHSDRSSYNEQF
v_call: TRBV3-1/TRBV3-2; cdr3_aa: ASSQGSGGRNEQF